The next 15 T cell receptor beta chains were all read from a single sample in a study of OX40 agonist ivuxolimab in advanced cancers. This table comes from immunoSEQ multiplex PCR, and its TCRdb copy is limited to in-frame clones, with some not included. Counted here are 100,000 or so clones, roughly 94% occurring once; the ten biggest clones make up approximately 0.2%. Sequencing used CD4+ or CD8+ T cells sorted from blood, obtained in a trial of the OX40 agonist ivuxolimab. These receptors came from an adult with an advanced solid tumor such as melanoma, head and neck, liver or kidney cancer.

This chain uses TRBV6-5 with TRBJ1-1; D uncertain. V was cut by 9 bases and J by 11 bases, with 13 bases left in between. The CDR3 is 10 amino acids. Germline CDR1 MNHEY, CDR2 SVGAGI. CDR3 coding DNA: TGTGCCAGGCAACGAGTGGGCGCTTTCTTT. This encodes CARQRVGAFF.

This clone was counted once. The chain couples TRBV2 to TRBJ2-7; D is possibly TRBD1 (5 bases). Germline lookup yields CDR1 SNHLY and CDR2 FYNNEI. The CDR3 length is 11 residues. V was cut by 8 bases and J by 5 bases, with 10 bases left in between. CDR3 amino acids: CASGRVHEQYF. CDR3 nucleotide sequence: TGTGCCAGCGGCAGGGTCCACGAGCAGTACTTC.

The chain employs TRBV4-3 and TRBJ1-2; possibly TRBD1 for D (6 bases). The length of the CDR3 is 17 residues. V lost 0 bases, J lost 4 bases, and 18 bases lay in between. Germline V CDR1 and CDR2: LGHNA, YSLEER. The CDR3 sequence: CASSQDWVVQGSYGYTF. The CDR3 region has the DNA TGCGCCAGCAGCCAAGATTGGGTCGTACAGGGCAGCTATGGCTACACCTTC.

DNA for the CDR3: TGCGCCAGCAGCCAAGACGAGGCGCGCTCTGAAAAACTGTTTTTT. Its protein is CASSQDEARSEKLFF. The chain carries TRBV4-3 and TRBJ1-4; unclear D gene. There are 15 residues in the CDR3. Trimming cost V 0 bases and J 7 bases, with 12 bases left between them. Per germline, CDR1 LGHNA and CDR2 YSLEER.

This chain uses TRBV2 with TRBJ1-2; the D gene is possibly TRBD1 (6 bases). The CDR3 covers 13 residues. In germline, CDR1 is SNHLY, CDR2 FYNNEI. V was clipped by 4 bases and J by 2 bases, with 8 bases between them. CDR3 residues: CASSATGNYGYTF. In DNA, the CDR3 is TGTGCCAGCAGTGCCACAGGGAACTATGGCTACACCTTC.

This clone has more than one count but fewer than ten. The J gene is TRBJ2-3, the V gene TRBV10-3; 8 bases agree with TRBD2. The CDR3 length is 14 residues. CDR1 ENHRY and CDR2 SYGVKD come from the germline V gene. The ends lost 6 bases at V and 1 base at J; junction bases unmatched: 3. The CDR3 region is CAISKTSGTDTQYF. CDR3 sequence (DNA): TGTGCCATCAGCAAGACTAGCGGCACAGATACGCAGTATTTT.

The chain couples TRBV4-2 to TRBJ2-7, with TRBD1 matching over 12 bases. The V gene end was trimmed by 0 bases and the J gene end by 7 bases; junction bases not matched to a gene: 13. The CDR3 totals 18 residues. CDR1 is LGHNA, CDR2 YNFKEQ, per germline. The CDR3 region is CASSQELSLGQGAREQYF. In DNA, the CDR3 is TGTGCCAGCAGCCAAGAGTTGTCGTTGGGACAGGGGGCAAGAGAGCAGTACTTC.

CDR3 loop: CASSFYRGQGYTF. CDR3 DNA sequence: TGTGCCAGCAGCTTCTACAGGGGACAGGGCTACACCTTC. The rearrangement uses TRBV11-2 and TRBJ1-2; TRBD1 matches 7 bases. The V and J ends lost 3 bases and 8 bases, in that order; junction bases with no gene match: 6. This CDR3 comprises 13 residues. Per germline, CDR1 SGHAT and CDR2 FQNNGV.

The rearrangement joins TRBV19 to TRBJ2-7, with 7 bases aligning to TRBD1. Per the germline V gene, CDR1 is LNHDA and CDR2 is SQIVND (reference sequence). This CDR3 is 16 amino acids long. V shed 5 bases and J 1 base; nucleotides not matched to a gene: 11. The CDR3 bases are TGTGCCAGTAGTCTACGTGGGACAGCCCGTTCCTACGAGCAGTACTTC. This gives the protein CASSLRGTARSYEQYF. Using reference TRBV19 and TRBJ2-7 for the parts outside the CDR3, the full variable domain is DGGITQSPKYLFRKEGQNVTLSCEQNLNHDAMYWYRQDPGQGLRLIYYSQIVNDFQKGDIAEGYSVSREKKESFPLTVTSAQKNPTAFYLCASSLRGTARSYEQYFGPGTRLTVT.

The V and J genes are TRBV5-3 and TRBJ2-2, with D unclear. TRBV5-3 is an open reading frame whose function is uncertain. The CDR3 runs to 13 residues. The V and J ends lost 4 bases and 5 bases respectively, with 9 bases between them. As DNA, the CDR3 is TGTGCCAGAAGCCCGACCTCTACCGGGGAGCTGTTTTTT. Protein: CARSPTSTGELFF.

This chain uses TRBV18 with TRBJ1-4, with a weak D call TRBD1 (5 bases). The germline V gene encodes CDR1 KGHSH and CDR2 LQKENI. The V gene lost 7 bases and the J gene lost 8 bases, with 14 bases spanning the gap. This CDR3 is 13 amino acids long. This chain's CDR3 is CASCKGRDEKLFF. The CDR3 nucleotides are TGTGCCAGCTGCAAAGGGAGGGACGAAAAACTGTTTTTT.

The rearrangement links TRBV7-2 to TRBJ2-1; 13 bases align to TRBD2. The V segment lost 7 bases and the J segment 8 bases; nucleotides outside the gene matches: 8. CDR3 length equals 15 residues. Per germline, CDR1 SGHTA and CDR2 FQGNSA. CDR3 coding DNA: TGTGCCAGCAATCGGTTAACTAGCGGGAGGGATGAGCAGTTCTTC. As protein: CASNRLTSGRDEQFF.

The chain carries TRBV7-2 and TRBJ1-3, with 8 positions matching TRBD1. The CDR3 extends over 17 amino acids. CDR1 is SGHTA and CDR2 is FQGNSA in the germline V gene. With V trimmed by 1 base and J by 3 bases, 8 bases remained unmatched. Written as DNA, the CDR3 is TGTGCCAGCAGCTTAGTGGGTCAGGGGGCTGGTGGAAACACCATATATTTT. Amino acids: CASSLVGQGAGGNTIYF.

The rearrangement links TRBV4-1 to TRBJ2-5, with 7 bases aligning to TRBD1. Per germline, CDR1 MGHRA and CDR2 YSYEKL. This CDR3 region has 14 residues. V shed 3 bases, J shed 5 bases, and the junction held 6 bases outside the gene matches. CDR3 bases: TGCGCCAGCAGCCACCCAGACAGGGACGAGACCCAGTACTTC. Its protein product is CASSHPDRDETQYF.

The chain employs TRBV9 and TRBJ2-3; 12 nucleotides agree with TRBD2. V lost 3 bases and J lost 1; bases outside the gene matches: 9. The V gene's germline CDR1 is SGDLS and CDR2 YYNGEE. The CDR3 covers 18 residues. This CDR3 reads CASSAHLAGGRGTDTQYF. The CDR3 coding sequence is TGTGCCAGCAGCGCACACCTAGCGGGAGGGCGGGGCACAGATACGCAGTATTTT.